This is a list of T cell receptor beta chains from one sample in a study of T cell changes during pregnancy in multiple sclerosis. Using immunoSEQ multiplex PCR, the repertoire was profiled, and TCRdb retains in-frame clones only, with some absent. The repertoire holds 78,000 or so clones, with under 95% as singletons. The input for sequencing was peripheral blood, taken before pregnancy. Every receptor here comes from a female donor with multiple sclerosis, enrolled in a pregnancy study. Each CDR3 is given with its conserved first and last residue. Each record gives: V gene, clone size, D gene, J gene, CDR3 protein, CDR3 DNA. The D gene is left open where the match is weak. Size values are once, few and many counts, or a class for expanded clones, and some rows have none.

>TRBV7-9|.|.|TRBJ1-2
CASSIRQLPYGYTF
TGTGCCAGCAGCATAAGACAGCTCCCCTATGGCTACACCTTC
>TRBV9|.|.|TRBJ1-1
CASSLTSLNTEAFF
TGTGCCAGCAGCTTAACGAGTCTGAACACTGAAGCTTTCTTT
>TRBV4-1|.|.|TRBJ1-1
CASSQDLLEGNTEAFF
TGCGCCAGCAGCCAAGATCTGTTGGAGGGGAACACTGAAGCTTTCTTT
>TRBV27|.|.|TRBJ2-7
CASSPFGGYEQYF
TGTGCCAGCAGTCCTTTTGGGGGGTACGAGCAGTACTTC
>TRBV18|.|.|TRBJ1-1
CASSPQGTLNTEAFF
TGTGCCAGCTCACCCCAGGGGACATTGAACACTGAAGCTTTCTTT
>TRBV25-1|.|.|TRBJ1-2
CASSTVANYGYTF
TGTGCCAGCAGTACCGTAGCTAACTATGGCTACACCTTC
>TRBV9|.|.|TRBJ2-3
CASSDLLGTQYF
TGTGCCAGCAGCGACCTACTCGGGACGCAGTATTTT
>TRBV6-4|.|TRBD2|TRBJ2-3
CASSPEAGGPADTQYF
TGTGCCAGCAGCCCCGAGGCGGGGGGGCCCGCAGATACGCAGTATTTT
>TRBV15|.|TRBD1|TRBJ2-3
CATSRDTGGGDTQYF
TGTGCCACCAGCAGAGACACAGGGGGAGGAGATACGCAGTATTTT
>TRBV2|.|.|TRBJ2-3
CASRDSSTDTQYF
TGTGCCAGCAGAGACTCAAGCACAGATACGCAGTATTTT
>TRBV7-9|few|.|TRBJ1-6
CASSFENSPLHF
TGTGCCAGCAGCTTCGAGAATTCACCCCTCCACTTT
>TRBV2|.|.|TRBJ1-1
CASDGGIMNTEAFF
TGTGCCAGCGATGGGGGCATCATGAACACTGAAGCTTTCTTT
>TRBV29-1|.|.|TRBJ2-3
CSVEVERTDTQYF
TGCAGCGTTGAGGTGGAGCGCACAGATACGCAGTATTTT
>TRBV19|.|.|TRBJ1-4
CASSIVLGHPRSELFF
TGTGCCAGTAGTATAGTCCTGGGACATCCAAGATCGGAACTGTTTTTT
>TRBV7-2|.|TRBD2|TRBJ2-5
CTSSYTSDRETQYF
TGTACCAGCAGCTATACTAGCGACCGAGAGACCCAGTACTTC
>TRBV5-1|.|.|TRBJ1-1
CASSLGGGREAFF
TGCGCCAGCAGCTTGGGGGGGGGCCGAGAAGCTTTCTTT
>TRBV29-1|.|TRBD2|TRBJ2-2
CSGIAGANTGELFF
TGCAGCGGGATAGCGGGAGCGAACACCGGGGAGCTGTTTTTT
>TRBV4-1|.|.|TRBJ2-2
CASSQLRGMGYSTGELFF
TGCGCCAGCAGCCAACTCCGGGGGATGGGATATTCCACCGGGGAGCTGTTTTTT
>TRBV10-3|once|.|TRBJ1-1
CAISVSGETEAFF
TGTGCCATCAGTGTCTCCGGGGAAACTGAAGCTTTCTTT
>TRBV10-3|.|TRBD2|TRBJ2-7
CAISAASGGGTYEQYF
TGTGCCATCAGCGCCGCTAGCGGGGGGGGAACCTACGAGCAGTACTTC
>TRBV6-4|.|.|TRBJ1-1
CASSARESGTEAFF
TGTGCCAGCAGTGCCAGGGAATCCGGCACTGAAGCTTTCTTT
>TRBV7-9|.|TRBD1|TRBJ1-2
CASTRDREGVTF
TGTGCCAGCACCAGGGACAGGGAAGGGGTCACCTTC
>TRBV7-9|.|.|TRBJ2-7
CASSLSGGTYEQYF
TGTGCCAGCAGCTTAAGTGGCGGAACCTACGAGCAGTACTTC
>TRBV6-6|once|.|TRBJ1-4
CASSYSGSLNEKLFF
TGTGCCAGCAGTTACTCGGGCAGCCTTAATGAAAAACTGTTTTTT
>TRBV2|.|.|TRBJ2-7
CASTEQGPTYEQYF
TGTGCCAGCACCGAACAGGGTCCTACCTACGAGCAGTACTTC
>TRBV19|.|.|TRBJ2-1
CAPKTPDLRGEQFF
TGTGCCCCAAAGACCCCGGACCTCCGGGGTGAGCAGTTCTTC
>TRBV5-4|.|TRBD1|TRBJ1-4
CASSPGTGGEKLFF
TGTGCCAGCAGCCCGGGGACAGGGGGGGAAAAACTGTTTTTT
>TRBV15|.|.|TRBJ2-1
CATSRVGAPNEQFF
TGTGCCACCAGCAGGGTGGGGGCTCCTAATGAGCAGTTCTTC
>TRBV2|once|.|TRBJ1-6
CASSVRQGSSYNSPLHF
TGTGCCAGCAGTGTTCGGCAGGGGAGCTCCTATAATTCACCCCTCCACTTT
>TRBV6-1|.|.|TRBJ2-3
CASSQISDTQYF
TGTGCCAGCAGTCAGATTTCAGATACGCAGTATTTT
>TRBV5-1|.|TRBD1|TRBJ1-2
CASSTTGPLYGYTF
TGCGCCAGCAGCACGACAGGGCCCCTCTATGGCTACACCTTC
>TRBV15|.|TRBD1|TRBJ2-5
CATSRDLIPGQGDKVQYF
TGTGCCACCAGCAGAGATTTGATACCGGGACAGGGGGATAAGGTCCAGTACTTC
>TRBV7-3|.|TRBD1|TRBJ1-2
CASSPWGGRTGISGYTF
TGTGCCAGCAGCCCGTGGGGGGGTAGGACAGGGATTAGTGGCTACACCTTC
>TRBV5-1|.|TRBD1|TRBJ2-1
CASSLEPGQDNEQFF
TGCGCCAGCAGCTTGGAGCCTGGACAGGACAATGAGCAGTTCTTC
>TRBV7-9|.|.|TRBJ2-1
CAIGRAGALNEQFF
TGTGCAATAGGACGGGCAGGGGCCCTAAATGAGCAGTTCTTC
>TRBV11-3|.|.|TRBJ1-1
CASSLGEDTEAFF
TGTGCCAGCAGCTTAGGGGAGGACACTGAAGCTTTCTTT
>TRBV9|.|.|TRBJ2-2
CASSSRVDGTGELFF
TGTGCCAGCAGCTCGCGGGTCGACGGGACCGGGGAGCTGTTTTTT
>TRBV6-5|.|TRBD1|TRBJ1-2
CASSYSGQEYGYTF
TGTGCCAGCAGTTACTCGGGACAGGAGTATGGCTACACCTTC
>TRBV15|.|.|TRBJ2-7
CATSRDSGAQYF
TGTGCCACCAGCAGAGATAGTGGGGCACAGTACTTC
>TRBV11-2|.|TRBD2|TRBJ2-1
CASSYGLAGGEGEQFF
TGTGCCAGCAGCTACGGACTAGCGGGGGGTGAAGGAGAGCAGTTCTTC
>TRBV5-6|.|TRBD1|TRBJ1-6
CASSLAGTGNSPLHF
TGTGCCAGCAGTTTAGCCGGGACAGGAAATTCACCCCTCCACTTT
>TRBV9|.|TRBD2|TRBJ2-3
CASSVDSGATDTQYF
TGTGCCAGCAGCGTAGATAGCGGGGCCACAGATACGCAGTATTTT
>TRBV5-1|once|.|TRBJ2-7
CASSLARGGYEQYF
TGCGCCAGCAGCTTGGCTAGAGGGGGCTACGAGCAGTACTTC
>TRBV4-1|.|.|TRBJ2-4
CASSQDRFPGEAKNIQYF
TGCGCCAGCAGCCAAGACAGGTTTCCCGGGGAAGCCAAAAACATTCAGTACTTC
>TRBV4-1|.|TRBD1|TRBJ1-2
CASSQEMAGGEYYGYTF
TGCGCCAGCAGCCAAGAAATGGCAGGGGGCGAGTACTATGGCTACACCTTC
>TRBV4-1|.|TRBD1|TRBJ2-2
CASSQDGQGPSGELFF
TGCGCCAGCAGCCAAGACGGACAGGGTCCCAGCGGGGAGCTGTTTTTT
>TRBV9|.|TRBD1|TRBJ1-4
CASSVGPGDRGSANEKLFF
TGTGCCAGCAGCGTGGGTCCGGGGGACAGGGGTTCAGCTAATGAAAAACTGTTTTTT
>TRBV7-9|.|.|TRBJ2-1
CASSIQYNEQFF
TGTGCCAGCAGCATCCAGTACAATGAGCAGTTCTTC
>TRBV18|.|TRBD2|TRBJ2-7
CASSPRGGFYEQYF
TGTGCCAGCTCACCTCGGGGGGGGTTCTACGAGCAGTACTTC
>TRBV19|.|.|TRBJ1-1
CASRTLNSGANTEAFF
TGTGCCAGTAGGACTCTAAACTCAGGGGCGAACACTGAAGCTTTCTTT